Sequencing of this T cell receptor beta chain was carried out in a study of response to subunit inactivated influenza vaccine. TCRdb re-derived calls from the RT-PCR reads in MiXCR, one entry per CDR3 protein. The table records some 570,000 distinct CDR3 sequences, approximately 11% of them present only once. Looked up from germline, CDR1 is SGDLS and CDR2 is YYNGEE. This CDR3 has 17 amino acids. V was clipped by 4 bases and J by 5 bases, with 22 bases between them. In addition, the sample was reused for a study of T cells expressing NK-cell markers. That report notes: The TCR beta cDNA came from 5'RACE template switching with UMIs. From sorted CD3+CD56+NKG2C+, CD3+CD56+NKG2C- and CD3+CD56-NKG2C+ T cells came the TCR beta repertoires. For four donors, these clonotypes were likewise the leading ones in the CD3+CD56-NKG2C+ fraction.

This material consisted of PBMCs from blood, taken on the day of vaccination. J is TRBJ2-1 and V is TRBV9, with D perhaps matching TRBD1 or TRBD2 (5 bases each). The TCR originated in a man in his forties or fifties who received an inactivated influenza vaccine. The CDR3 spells CASSPQKGRQVHNEQFF. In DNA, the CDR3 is TGTGCCAGCAGCCCGCAAAAGGGACGCCAAGTCCACAATGAGCAGTTCTTC.